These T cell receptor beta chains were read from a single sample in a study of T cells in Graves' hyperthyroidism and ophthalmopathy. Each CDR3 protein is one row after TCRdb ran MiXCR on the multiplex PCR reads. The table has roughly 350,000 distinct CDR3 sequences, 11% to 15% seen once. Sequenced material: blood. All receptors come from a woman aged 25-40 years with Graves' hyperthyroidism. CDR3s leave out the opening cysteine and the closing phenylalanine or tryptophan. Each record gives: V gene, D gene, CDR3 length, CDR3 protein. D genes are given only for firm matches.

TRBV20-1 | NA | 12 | SARATWSIDEQF
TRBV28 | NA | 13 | ASSPPPPQAYGYT
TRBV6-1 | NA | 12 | ASSEKVVIDGYT
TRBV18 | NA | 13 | ASSPGGRTTGELF
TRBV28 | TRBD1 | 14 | ASSPTGQGISSPLH
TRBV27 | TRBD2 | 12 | ASSLQLAGSEQF
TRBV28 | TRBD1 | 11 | ASSPKETGVYT
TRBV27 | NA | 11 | ASSAHTGIEAF
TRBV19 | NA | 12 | ASSMPGRAGELF
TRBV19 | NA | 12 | ASSLGFESYEQY
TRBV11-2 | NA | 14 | ASSLESSGAGTEAF
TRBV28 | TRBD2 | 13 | ASSFGRGVTDTQY
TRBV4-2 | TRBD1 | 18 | ASRHRTGTGEFFGTGELF
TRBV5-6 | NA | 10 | ASNLGDTEAF
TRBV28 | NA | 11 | ASSFRASRAQY
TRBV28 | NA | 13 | ASSALGGPKNIQY
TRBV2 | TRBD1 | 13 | ASRVRGTGGFEQY
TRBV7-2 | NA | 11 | ASSLDSGKEQF
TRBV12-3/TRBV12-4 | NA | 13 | ASSFGPRRAYGYT
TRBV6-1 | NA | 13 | ASSETGAGAYEQY
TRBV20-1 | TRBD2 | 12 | SAGTSGISYEQY
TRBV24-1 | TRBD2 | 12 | ATSDWRSGGEQF
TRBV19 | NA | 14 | ASSVNAGAGNQPQH
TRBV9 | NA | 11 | ASSGAPNEKLF